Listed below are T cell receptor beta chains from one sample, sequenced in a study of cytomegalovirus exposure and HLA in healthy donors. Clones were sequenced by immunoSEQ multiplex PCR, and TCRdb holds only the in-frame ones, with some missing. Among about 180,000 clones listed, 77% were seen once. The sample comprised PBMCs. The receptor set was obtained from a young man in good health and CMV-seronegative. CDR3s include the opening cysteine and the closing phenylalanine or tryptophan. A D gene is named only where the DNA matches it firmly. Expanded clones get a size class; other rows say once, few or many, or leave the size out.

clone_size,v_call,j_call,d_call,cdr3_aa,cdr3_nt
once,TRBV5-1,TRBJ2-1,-,CACSSAGPVDEQFF,TGCGCCTGCAGCTCCGCGGGGCCGGTTGATGAGCAGTTCTTC
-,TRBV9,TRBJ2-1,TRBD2,CASSVGLAPSYNEQFF,TGTGCCAGCAGCGTAGGACTAGCGCCCTCCTACAATGAGCAGTTCTTC
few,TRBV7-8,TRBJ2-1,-,CASSLAGRVNNEQFF,TGTGCCAGCAGCTTAGCCGGCAGGGTCAACAATGAGCAGTTCTTC
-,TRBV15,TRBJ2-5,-,CATSRASQETQYF,TGTGCCACCAGCAGAGCCAGCCAAGAGACCCAGTACTTC
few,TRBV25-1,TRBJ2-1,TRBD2,CASSVLAGAFSYNEQFF,TGTGCCAGCAGTGTATTAGCGGGGGCCTTTTCCTACAATGAGCAGTTCTTC
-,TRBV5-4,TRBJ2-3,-,CASSLGLVVYGTDTQYF,TGTGCCAGCAGCTTAGGACTGGTCGTGTACGGCACAGATACGCAGTATTTT
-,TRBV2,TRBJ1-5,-,CASSVRYSNQPQHF,TGTGCCAGCAGTGTACGGTATAGCAATCAGCCCCAGCATTTT
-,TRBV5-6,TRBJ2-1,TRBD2,CASSDGTSGASYNEQFF,TGTGCCAGCAGCGATGGGACTAGCGGAGCGTCCTACAATGAGCAGTTCTTC
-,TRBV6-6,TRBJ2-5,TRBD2,CASSYLRGVQETQYF,TGTGCCAGCAGTTATTTACGGGGGGTTCAAGAGACCCAGTACTTC
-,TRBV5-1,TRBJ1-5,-,CASSLDLGNQPQHF,TGCGCCAGCAGCCTAGACCTTGGAAATCAGCCCCAGCATTTT
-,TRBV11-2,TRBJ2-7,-,CASSFAYDEQYF,TGTGCCAGCAGCTTCGCGTACGACGAGCAGTACTTC
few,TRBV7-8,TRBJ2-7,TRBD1,CASSLAITGGGYEQYF,TGTGCCAGCAGCTTAGCGATCACAGGGGGCGGTTACGAGCAGTACTTC
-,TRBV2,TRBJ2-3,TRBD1,CASSRDRGSTDTQYF,TGTGCCAGCAGCCGGGACAGGGGCAGCACAGATACGCAGTATTTT
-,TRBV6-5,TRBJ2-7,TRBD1,CASSYSDRGSPYEQYF,TGTGCCAGCAGTTATTCGGACAGGGGGAGTCCCTACGAGCAGTACTTC
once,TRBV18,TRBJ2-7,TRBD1,CASSDGTGVEQYF,TGTGCCAGCTCAGACGGGACAGGGGTTGAGCAGTACTTC
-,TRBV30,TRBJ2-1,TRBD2,CAWSLRGRGGWNEQFF,TGTGCCTGGAGCCTGAGGGGGCGGGGGGGCTGGAATGAGCAGTTCTTC
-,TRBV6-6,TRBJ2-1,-,CASSYRGNEQFF,TGTGCCAGCAGTTACCGCGGGAATGAGCAGTTCTTC
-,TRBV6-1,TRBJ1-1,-,CASTGNYITEAFF,TGTGCCAGCACAGGGAATTATATTACTGAAGCTTTCTTT
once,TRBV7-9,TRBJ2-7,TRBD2,CASRRGLAYEQYF,TGTGCCAGCAGACGGGGACTAGCATACGAGCAGTACTTC
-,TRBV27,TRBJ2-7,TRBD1,CASRPGTGFYEQYF,TGTGCCAGCAGGCCAGGGACAGGGTTTTACGAGCAGTACTTC
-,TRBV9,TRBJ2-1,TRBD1,CASSPRTGRFVNEQFF,TGTGCCAGCAGCCCCCGGACAGGGAGGTTTGTTAATGAGCAGTTCTTC
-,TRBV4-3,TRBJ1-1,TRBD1,CASSQVQGRWTEAFF,TGCGCCAGCAGCCAGGTACAGGGGAGGTGGACTGAAGCTTTCTTT